This T cell receptor beta chain was captured by sequencing in a study of CD8 T cells in Susac syndrome. The germline gives CDR1 MDHEN, CDR2 SYDVKM. After removal of 7 bases from V and 0 bases from J, the junction contained 8 bases not matched to a gene. CDR3 length: 16 residues. Random-hexamer reverse transcription was applied to 0.5 to 1 ug RNA. TCRdb ran MiXCR on the immunoSEQ multiplex PCR reads and lists one entry per CDR3 protein. The table records a few hundred thousand distinct CDR3 sequences, nearly 97% of them present only once. The clonotype originates from a human donor with multiple sclerosis. Source material: CD4+ T cells from PBMCs. The chain uses TRBV28 and TRBJ1-2; 10 bases are a match to TRBD1. CDR3 sequence reads: CASKVGQGLPNYGYTF. The CDR3 nucleotides read TGTGCCAGCAAAGTGGGACAGGGGCTACCTAACTATGGCTACACCTTC.